This entry concerns a single T cell receptor beta chain. Its antigen is not known. The table came from immunoSEQ multiplex PCR; TCRdb's copy has only in-frame clones and leaves some out. The sample carries tens of thousands of clones, roughly four fifths recorded once. The data were obtained in a study of OX40 agonist ivuxolimab in advanced cancers. Study-wide results and caveats: Partial responders at 0.1-3.0 mg/kg showed near-lowest clonal expansion.

The CDR3 is 14 amino acids. The V gene lost 5 bases and the J gene lost 4 bases, with 14 bases spanning the gap. The germline CDR1 and CDR2 sequences are SGHTA and FQGNSA. This clonotype was sampled from an adult with an advanced solid tumor such as melanoma, head and neck, liver or kidney cancer. The input for sequencing was CD4+ or CD8+ T cells sorted from blood, taken in a trial of the OX40 agonist ivuxolimab. The chain has TRBV7-2 and TRBJ1-1; D not certain. This CDR3 reads CASSVTLLSTEAFF. The CDR3 DNA is TGTGCCAGCAGCGTGACACTTTTGTCCACTGAAGCTTTCTTT. Based on the CDR3 plus reference TRBV7-2 and TRBJ1-1, the full variable domain is GAGVSQSPSNKVTEKGKDVELRCDPISGHTALYWYRQSLGQGLEFLIYFQGNSAPDKSGLPSDRFSAERTGGSVSTLTIQRTQQEDSAVYLCASSVTLLSTEAFFGQGTRLTVV.